The present TCR beta chain was sequenced within a study of cytomegalovirus exposure and HLA in healthy donors. Study-wide context: Within an early data release were about 85 million unique TCRs drawn from HLA-typed donors.

Overall study results and limits: Excluded: some indistinguishable V segments such as TRBV6-2 and TRBV6-3.

Primers included in the PCR were 60 Vbeta and 13 Jbeta primers. Sequenced by immunoSEQ multiplex PCR; TCRdb stores in-frame clones only, minus some. The sample has roughly 130,000 clones; roughly 80% are singletons. As for this clone: Its antigen is undetermined.

V shed 0 bases and J shed 9 bases, with 9 bases lying between them. Germline loops: CDR1 LGHNA, CDR2 YSLEER. The length of the CDR3 is 13 residues. The gene calls are TRBV4-3 and TRBJ2-1, with a possible D match to TRBD2 (6 bases). The sequenced sample was PBMCs. The TCR sequence derives from a male donor in good health and CMV-seropositive. The CDR3 DNA follows: TGCGCCAGCAGCCAAGACAGGGACTTTGAGCAGTTCTTC. Its protein is CASSQDRDFEQFF.